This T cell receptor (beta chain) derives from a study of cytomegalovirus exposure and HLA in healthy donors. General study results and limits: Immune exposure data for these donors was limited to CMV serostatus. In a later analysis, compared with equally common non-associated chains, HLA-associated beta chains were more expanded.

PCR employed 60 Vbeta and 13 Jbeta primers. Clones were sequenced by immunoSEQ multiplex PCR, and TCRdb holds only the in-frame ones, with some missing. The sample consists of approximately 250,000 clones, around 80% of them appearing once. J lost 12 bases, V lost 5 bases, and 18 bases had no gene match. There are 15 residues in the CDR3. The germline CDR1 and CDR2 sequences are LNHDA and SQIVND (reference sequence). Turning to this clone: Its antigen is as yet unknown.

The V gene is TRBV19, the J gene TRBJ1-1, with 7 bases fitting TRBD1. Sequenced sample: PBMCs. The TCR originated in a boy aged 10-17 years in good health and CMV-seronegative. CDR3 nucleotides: TGTGCCAGTAGTCCCCGAGGCGTGACAGGGCTTCCTTCTTTCTTT. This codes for CASSPRGVTGLPSFF.